This TCR beta chain stems from a study of CXCR3-negative and CXCR3-positive naive CD8 T cells. Worth noting for this clonotype: Antigen specificity is unknown.

Overall study findings and caveats: Upon cryopreservation, CXCR3 expression partially decreased, and most assays used fresh PBMCs.

CDR1 and CDR2 (germline): SQVTM, ANQGSEA. The CDR3 is made up of 14 amino acids. TRB cDNA was prepared as libraries by UMI-labeled 5' RACE. Each CDR3 protein gets one entry in TCRdb, which reprocessed the 5' RACE reads and gives no DNA. The sample totals 20,000 to 25,000 distinct CDR3 sequences; its top ten clones hold about a fifth. Sample: memory CD8+ T cells from blood. The sequence came from a human donor in good health. Some clones in this sample may be carry-over from other donors' samples. J is TRBJ2-2 and V is TRBV29-1; the TCRdb D gene call, TRBD2, has no DNA to confirm it. This CDR3 is CSVLAGVNTGELFF.